This entry features one T cell receptor beta chain sequence. What it binds is not known. TCRdb analysed the reads with MiXCR anew, one entry per CDR3 protein. The sample has 750,000 to 900,000 distinct CDR3 sequences, 25% to 35% seen once; the top ten hold less than 15%. V shed 6 bases and J 4 bases; nucleotides not matched to a gene: 6. Germline V gives CDR1 MDHEN, CDR2 SYDVKM. This CDR3 region has 14 residues. This specimen comes from a study of T cell repertoires in cytomegalovirus infection. Sequenced material: cultured CD8+ T cells from PBMCs, taken from culture after CMV antigen stimulation. This TCR was sampled from a human donor in good health (CMV status not recorded). Some clones in this sample may be carry-over from other donors' samples. The chain uses TRBV28 and TRBJ2-7, with 10 bases that match TRBD1. CDR3 amino acids: CASSRWDRGYEQYF. DNA of the CDR3: TGTGCCAGCAGCCGGTGGGACAGGGGTTACGAGCAGTACTTC.